This TCR beta chain appears in the sequencing data of a study of cytomegalovirus exposure and HLA in healthy donors (dated by TCRdb to about 2017). About the investigation overall: An earlier analysis of several hundred of the donors reported about 260 Gb of sequence data and 95 million to 120 million unique TCR beta sequences obtained from around 190 million T cells. The study aimed to test whether signatures of past pathogen exposure could be identified by cataloging public T cell receptors. Class I and class II HLA loci were covered by the typing at four-digit resolution. To predict cytomegalovirus infection status, the study combined high-throughput TCR immunosequencing, statistical association of individual TCRs with disease status, and machine learning. In the later analysis, no new phenotypic data were used to find candidate immune exposures; instead, reliance was placed on TCR beta sequences and their occurrence across donors. In a later genetic analysis, genome-wide SNP genotypes for about three fifths of the roughly 670 donors were used, and that subset was treated as a discovery cohort. On average, around 230,000 unique TCR beta nucleotide sequences were sequenced per donor among 398 genotyped donors of the cohort, with roughly 18% of those sequences being non-productive. Typing coverage differed by locus: A, B, C, DRB1 and DQB1 were typed in roughly 620-630 donors, DQA1 in approximately 520, DPA1 in around 600, and DPB1 in 472. Because of strong linkage in the cohort, a handful of DR-DQ haplotypes were treated as single units for association and clustering. An earlier analysis of around 580 of the donors used high-throughput TCR beta sequencing to judge whether each TCR beta V gene segment behaved as functional or pseudogenic. Along with the approximately 650-subject first cohort, a separate validation cohort of over 90 different subjects was used. Every repertoire in the discovery cohort had been generated on one and the same sequencing platform. Of the roughly 420 genotyped donors, approximately 80% were placed in the genetic ancestry cluster associated with self-reported Caucasian donors. To study patterns of TCR occurrence, a later analysis re-analyzed previously published TCR beta repertoires from 500 to 850 donors and added high-resolution HLA genotyping. The T cell repertoires of around 670 subjects were profiled by immunosequencing and related to cytomegalovirus serostatus. Donor age, sex, ethnicity and CMV serostatus were compiled together with the repertoire data. Around 330 gigabases of sequencing data and approximately 91 million unique TCR sequences made up an early release that covered roughly 670 HLA-typed donors.

Points the paper makes about the study in general: Only TCR beta chains were sequenced in this cohort, and the absence of alpha or paired-chain data limited detectable features. The presence/absence analyses assumed that sequencing depth was roughly uniform across donors, and that assumption may not be true. V-gene and J-gene trimming of TCR beta chains was associated with a missense DCLRE1C variant in a later genetic analysis, and the association was replicated in an independent cohort. Across donors, most TCR sequences were observed very rarely, whereas some public TCRs were present in many individuals. The earlier analysis of a few hundred of the donors excluded some 16 rarely observed V segments, including chromosome 9 orphons, because counts were too low. In the study, some 160 TCR beta chains were listed as associated with cytomegalovirus. For the cohort, immune exposure information was limited to CMV serostatus. In vitro tests confirmed that a few of the cytomegalovirus-associated TCR beta chains recognize cytomegalovirus antigens. A later analysis found that most CMV-associated TCR beta chains appeared HLA-restricted, with HLA associations seemingly driven largely by CMV exposure. A later analysis associated about 17,000 TCR beta sequences with specific HLA alleles at a false discovery rate of 0.05. When HLA alleles, especially DR and DQ, strongly co-occurred, attributing TCR associations to individual alleles was difficult. According to the authors, the approach could potentially be generalized to other disease states and immunological phenotypes. In a later analysis, HLA-associated TCR beta chains were found to be more clonally expanded and to have lower generation probabilities than equally common non-associated chains. An earlier analysis of approximately 590 of the donors showed that most TCR beta V segments appeared in productive rearrangements either about 87% or about 30% of the time, which broadly matched IMGT annotations. Cytomegalovirus status was reported to be diagnosed by the classifier with high specificity and sensitivity in both the original and validation cohorts. Correlated functional status among segregating V segments might be attributable to linkage disequilibrium, but an unknown experimental factor could not be ruled out. In a later analysis, TCR association rates were found to vary across HLA loci, with the most associated TCRs seen for DRB1 alleles and the fewest for HLA-C alleles. A cluster of highly shared sequence variants was judged likely to be a technical artifact of the sequencing pipeline. According to a later analysis, parvovirus B19, influenza, CMV and Epstein-Barr virus appeared linked to several top co-occurrence clusters. According to a later genetic analysis, donors in an Asian-associated ancestry cluster had fewer N-insertions in productive TCRs than the approximately 690-donor mean. Because HLA typing was unavailable for some donors at each locus, only the typed subset was used in association tests. A further reported finding was that TCR beta sequences accurately predicted the HLA-A and HLA-B alleles for most subjects in the first cohort.

Library preparation was by the immunoSEQ multiplex PCR assay. For the multiplex PCR, a mixture combining 60 forward primers for TCR Vbeta segments and 13 reverse primers for TCR Jbeta segments was used. The CDR3 region of rearranged TCR beta genes was amplified from genomic DNA by a multiplex PCR assay. Amplified TCR beta libraries were sequenced as 87-base-pair reads on the Illumina HiSeq System. The authors processed their data as follows. Across the 640 or so repertoires, a later analysis counted some 80 million unique TCR beta chains, 8.5 million to 12 million of which were shared by at least two donors. A nearest-neighbor algorithm error-corrected the raw reads and collapsed the reads into unique sequences, merging closely related sequences to remove PCR and sequencing errors. CDR3 sequences were aligned to IMGT reference sequences to assign V, D and J gene segments. For a sequence to be retained, a match of at least six nucleotides was required to both a V gene segment and a J gene segment. A rearrangement was called productive if the CDR3 had no stop codons and remained in frame with V and J, and every other rearrangement was called non-productive. Following IMGT convention, CDR3 was defined as the stretch from the second conserved V-encoded cysteine up to the conserved J-encoded phenylalanine. The earlier analysis of 450 to 750 of the donors excluded any sequence lacking an unambiguous match to a single V gene segment. In an earlier analysis of about 590 of the donors, a V segment was called functional when productive rearrangements were above 56.7%, and segregating when the standard deviation between donors exceeded 5%. A statistical classification framework was developed to diagnose cytomegalovirus status using the catalog of TCR beta chain sequences. In a later analysis, V and J genes were assigned by comparing TCR nucleotide sequences against IMGT/GENE-DB human TR gene sequences. Using the TCRdist pipeline, a later analysis assigned CDR3 sequences along with most-parsimonious VDJ recombination scenarios. In a later analysis, each TCR beta chain was defined by its CDR3 amino acid sequence together with its V-gene family, and reads without a unique V-gene family were excluded. In a later analysis, some 600 highly shared, low-generation-probability nucleotide sequences were removed to address suspected cross-contamination and a sequencing artifact. In a later analysis, a clonal expansion index was calculated for each public chain from normalized within-repertoire ranks of inferred template counts. In a later analysis, generation probabilities were computed with a VDJ recombination model fitted to out-of-frame rearrangements, and the resulting probabilities were checked against IGoR. A later analysis scored TCR-TCR, TCR-HLA and TCR-CMV co-occurrence with hypergeometric tests, applying a repertoire-size bias correction to TCR pairs. False discovery rates were estimated in a later analysis by permuting HLA or CMV assignments 20 times. In a later analysis, co-occurring TCRs were grouped using DBSCAN, and TCRdist sequence similarity was added for clustering within HLA-allele-positive subsets. Co-occurrence clustering excluded repertoires with fewer than 30,000 or more than 120,000 public chains, plus five with anomalous nucleotide sharing. Entries here come from immuneACCESS through TCRdb and include only in-frame sequences with V and J called. Some clones fail to appear in such tables; in the studies checked, an unresolved V gene covers under half of the shortfall, and the cause of the remainder is unknown. V and J calls and clone size are copied from that table; D and trimming were computed from the DNA. In all, the sample holds 90,000 to 150,000 clones, and about 83% of those were seen once. The top ten constitute approximately 2.6% of the sample.

With respect to this clone: The clone's antigen remains unknown. It has no much larger one-base neighbor in the sample; base qualities were not kept.

The cohort was made up of approximately 700 healthy bone marrow donors. At the time of sampling, every cohort member was nominally healthy, though immune exposures that went unrecorded were likely present. The donor tested CMV seronegative, placing the donor among the 350 or so seronegative members of the cohort. A peripheral blood sample was collected from each donor, and TCR beta sequencing was performed on peripheral blood mononuclear cells. Genomic DNA extraction from the blood cell samples was performed with the Qiagen DNeasy Blood Extraction Kit. This receptor was taken from a female donor in good health and CMV-seronegative. Sequencing input: PBMCs.

DNA sequence: TGTGCCAGCAGCCTTACAGGGAACACTGAAGCTTTCTTT. Translated, this is CASSLTGNTEAFF. The V and J segments used are TRBV7-9 and TRBJ1-1; perhaps TRBD1 is the D gene, with 5 bases matching. The V end loses 5 bases and the J end loses 1 base, and a stretch of 8 bases separates them. Reading from cysteine to phenylalanine, the CDR3 counts 13 amino acids. Kept here is only the CDR3 DNA, which spans 39 bases and is read in frame from base 1. CDR1 and CDR2 are read off the germline V gene (reference sequence) as SEHNR and FQNEAQ.